The following is a T cell receptor beta chain sequence with its context. The data were taken from a study of shared clonotypes between healthy human individuals. Cells designated naive CD8 were CD45RO-negative and were positively selected for CCR7, with terminally differentiated effector memory CD45RA+ cells excluded. It was 200 to 250 ng DNA, 25,000 to 35,000 T cell genomes, that sorted-subset replicate PCRs used. Produced via immunoSEQ multiplex PCR; TCRdb's table is partial and in-frame only. The sample carries hundreds of thousands of clones, 95% to 96% recorded once. The CDR3 has 13 residues. From germline, CDR1 is MNHEY and CDR2 SVGAGI. The junction had 4 bases not matched to a gene; V was cut back by 6 bases and J by 5 bases.

The chain uses TRBV6-5 and TRBJ2-5; 9 bases are a match to TRBD1. The receptor was isolated from a woman aged 25-40 years in good health. Input material: naive CD8+ T cells sorted from blood. The CDR3 reads CASSGQGYETQYF. The DNA of the CDR3 is TGTGCCAGCAGCGGACAGGGGTATGAGACCCAGTACTTC.